This TCR beta chain originates from a study of PD-L1 blockade in urothelial cancer. Study overall: There were a median of approximately 130,000 T cells in blood samples.

V lost 6 bases, J lost 2 bases, and 11 bases lay in between. The CDR3 totals 14 residues. CDR1 SGHNT and CDR2 YYREEE come from the germline V gene (reference sequence). Profiled with immunoSEQ multiplex PCR; TCRdb holds only in-frame clones, not every one. The data hold 46,000 or so clones, with nearly 90% observed a single time. The sequencing used PBMCs, collected around atezolizumab (anti-PD-L1) treatment. The V call is TRBV5-4, the J call TRBJ2-2, with D maybe TRBD1 (5 bases). This TCR came from a man in his 60s with urothelial cancer. DNA for the CDR3: TGTGCCAGCACGGGCAGGGCCAACACCGGGGAGCTGTTTTTT. Amino acid sequence: CASTGRANTGELFF. Together with reference TRBV5-4 and TRBJ2-2, the CDR3 gives the full variable domain: ETGVTQSPTHLIKTRGQQVTLRCSSQSGHNTVSWYQQALGQGPQFIFQYYREEENGRGNFPPRFSGLQFPNYSSELNVNALELDDSALYLCASTGRANTGELFFGEGSRLTVL.